The rows below give T cell receptor beta chains drawn from one sample of a study of T cells in localized non-small cell lung cancer. Sequenced by immunoSEQ multiplex PCR; TCRdb stores in-frame clones only, minus some. In the table there are 30,000 to 40,000 clones, just over 85% of which are singletons. The starting material was peripheral blood mononuclear cells, obtained before any cancer treatment. These receptors originate from a male donor aged 60 or over with stage II lung adenocarcinoma. The CDR3 runs from the conserved cysteine through the conserved F or W. The D gene is left open where the match is weak. Some rows mark clone size as missing; the rest say once, few, many or name a class of expanded clone.

>TRBV11-3|TRBJ2-5|TRBD1|-
TGTGCCAGCAGCTTAGGGGCAGGGGGCTCGCAAGAGACCCAGTACTTC
CASSLGAGGSQETQYF
>TRBV27|TRBJ2-7|-|-
TGTGCCAGCAGTACCCTTTCAACTGGCTCCTACGAGCAGTACTTC
CASSTLSTGSYEQYF
>TRBV29-1|TRBJ1-3|-|once
TGCAGCGTTCAGGGTAGCAGCTCTGGAAACACCATATATTTT
CSVQGSSSGNTIYF
>TRBV29-1|TRBJ2-7|TRBD2|-
TGCAGCTTTTCCTCCCTGGCTAGTCTTGGGGGGGGCGAGCAGTACTTC
CSFSSLASLGGGEQYF
>TRBV5-1|TRBJ1-1|TRBD1|-
TGCGCCAGCAGCCGGGACAGGGCGGGCACTGAAGCTTTCTTT
CASSRDRAGTEAFF
>TRBV7-9|TRBJ1-1|-|once
TGTGCCAGCAGCTTAGAGCAGGGGAGCACGGAAGCTTTCTTT
CASSLEQGSTEAFF
>TRBV4-1|TRBJ1-2|-|-
TGCGCCAGCAGCCAAGGCTCAGGCCGCGGTAACTATGGCTACACCTTC
CASSQGSGRGNYGYTF
>TRBV10-3|TRBJ2-3|-|-
TGTGCCATCAGTGAGTCCGGGCAGGGGACAGATACGCAGTATTTT
CAISESGQGTDTQYF
>TRBV18|TRBJ2-6|-|-
TGTGCCAGCTCACCAAGGGCGGGCCAGGGGGGCTCTGGGGCCAACGTCCTGACTTTC
CASSPRAGQGGSGANVLTF
>TRBV30|TRBJ1-5|-|-
TGTGCCTGTGATGCGGGGGTAAGCAATCAGCCCCAGCATTTT
CACDAGVSNQPQHF
>TRBV9|TRBJ1-2|-|once
TGTGCCAGCAGCGCAGGGGATCTCTATGGCTACACCTTC
CASSAGDLYGYTF
>TRBV4-2|TRBJ1-3|TRBD1|-
TGTGCCAGCAGCTTGCCCGGGACAGGGGACTCTGGAAACACCATATATTTT
CASSLPGTGDSGNTIYF
>TRBV9|TRBJ2-1|TRBD2|-
TGTGCCAGCAGCATGAGGACTAGCGGGAGTCCTGAGCAGTTCTTC
CASSMRTSGSPEQFF
>TRBV5-4|TRBJ1-1|-|once
TGTGCCAGCAGCTTATCGACGACCGTCCCTGAAGCTTTCTTT
CASSLSTTVPEAFF
>TRBV10-3|TRBJ1-1|TRBD1|-
TGTGCCATCAAACAGGGACAGGGGGTGGCTAGTGACACTGAAGCTTTCTTT
CAIKQGQGVASDTEAFF
>TRBV10-3|TRBJ1-1|-|-
TGTGCCATCAGTGAGTCCCATGAGAACACTGAAGCTTTCTTT
CAISESHENTEAFF
>TRBV28|TRBJ1-4|-|once
TGTGCCAGCAGTTGGGGAGCAACTAATGAAAAACTGTTTTTT
CASSWGATNEKLFF
>TRBV7-2|TRBJ2-5|-|-
TGTGCCAGCAGCTCCGTGGGTACGTCCCCCATGGGGGCCCAGTACTTC
CASSSVGTSPMGAQYF
>TRBV6-5|TRBJ2-7|-|-
TGTGCCAGCAGTTCGGGACATCCTTACGAGCAGTACTTC
CASSSGHPYEQYF
>TRBV6-1|TRBJ1-2|-|-
TGTGCCAGCACCCTGAAGGGGGGATCTAACTATGGCTACACCTTC
CASTLKGGSNYGYTF
>TRBV4-1|TRBJ2-1|-|-
TGCGCCAGCAGCCAAGAGGGGGCGATAGGATCCTACAATGAGCAGTTCTTC
CASSQEGAIGSYNEQFF
>TRBV12-5|TRBJ2-2|-|few
TGTGCTAGTGGATTCGGGATACGGGCCTACGGGGCCGGGGAGCTGTTTTTT
CASGFGIRAYGAGELFF
>TRBV28|TRBJ2-7|TRBD1|-
TGTGCCAGCAGTTTAGGGACAGGGGGCGCCGAGCAGTACTTC
CASSLGTGGAEQYF
>TRBV2|TRBJ2-1|TRBD2|-
TGTGCCAGCAGGGGGACTAGTCCCTCCTACAATGAGCAGTTCTTC
CASRGTSPSYNEQFF
>TRBV5-1|TRBJ2-7|TRBD1|-
TGCGCCAGCAGCGCCGGACAGGGGGCCTGGGGCGAGCAGTACTTC
CASSAGQGAWGEQYF
>TRBV10-3|TRBJ2-7|-|once
TGTGCCATTCAAGGCGAGCAGTACTTC
CAIQGEQYF
>TRBV30|TRBJ2-2|TRBD1|-
TGTGCCTGGGCCGGGACAGGGCAATCCGGGGAGCTGTTTTTT
CAWAGTGQSGELFF
>TRBV7-6|TRBJ1-1|TRBD1|-
TGTGCCAGCAGCTTAGACGGGACAGGGCTAACTGAAGCTTTCTTT
CASSLDGTGLTEAFF
>TRBV18|TRBJ1-5|-|-
TGTGCCAGCTCACCACCGACGGGGGTTGGACAGCCCCAGCATTTT
CASSPPTGVGQPQHF
>TRBV9|TRBJ1-1|TRBD1|once
TGTGCCAGCAGCGGGACAGGGGGGAGGACTGAAGCTTTCTTT
CASSGTGGRTEAFF
>TRBV27|TRBJ1-3|-|-
TGTGCCAGCAGTCCCCTCTCTGGAAACACCATATATTTT
CASSPLSGNTIYF
>TRBV7-6|TRBJ2-1|TRBD2|-
TGTGCCAGCAGCCGCCTTGCGGGAGACGGGTACAATGAGCAGTTCTTC
CASSRLAGDGYNEQFF
>TRBV5-4|TRBJ2-1|TRBD2|-
TGTGCCAGCAGTCCAACTAGCGTCTCCTACAATGAGCAGTTCTTC
CASSPTSVSYNEQFF
>TRBV27|TRBJ2-1|TRBD1|-
TGTGCCAGCAGCCCATCGACAGGGGGCAATGAGCAGTTCTTC
CASSPSTGGNEQFF
>TRBV2|TRBJ2-2|-|once
TGTGCCAGCAGTGAATCCCGGAACACCGGGGAGCTGTTTTTT
CASSESRNTGELFF
>TRBV4-3|TRBJ1-1|TRBD1|-
TGCGCCAGCAGCCTGACAGGGACTAACACTGAAGCTTTCTTT
CASSLTGTNTEAFF
>TRBV5-1|TRBJ2-7|-|-
TGCGCCAGCAGCTTGCAGGGGATGGACGAGCAGTACTTC
CASSLQGMDEQYF
>TRBV7-2|TRBJ2-2|TRBD2|-
TGTGCCAGCAGTCGCGGGAGGGCGAACACCGGGGAGCTGTTTTTT
CASSRGRANTGELFF
>TRBV7-9|TRBJ2-3|-|-
TGTGCCAGCAGCTTATTCGGGGCGGGGTACACAGATACGCAGTATTTT
CASSLFGAGYTDTQYF
>TRBV29-1|TRBJ1-3|-|-
TGCAGCGTTGAAGATTTCGTAACTGGACTAAACACCATATATTTT
CSVEDFVTGLNTIYF
>TRBV6-4|TRBJ1-1|-|-
TGTGCCAGCAGTGCCCAAAGGGACACTGAAGCTTTCTTT
CASSAQRDTEAFF
>TRBV11-3|TRBJ2-5|-|-
TGTGCCAGCAGCCCAAGGGGGGGGAAGACCCAGTACTTC
CASSPRGGKTQYF
>TRBV2|TRBJ2-1|-|-
TGTGCCAGCAGTGGGCTGTACTCCTACAATGAGCAGTTCTTC
CASSGLYSYNEQFF
>TRBV5-4|TRBJ2-2|TRBD1|-
TGTGCCAGCAGCGCGTCCCGGGACAGGGCGGTCGGGGAGCTGTTTTTT
CASSASRDRAVGELFF
>TRBV5-1|TRBJ1-4|-|-
TGCGCCAGCAGCTCCCAGCCCGACAGTAATGAAAAACTGTTTTTT
CASSSQPDSNEKLFF
>TRBV5-1|TRBJ1-2|-|-
TGCGCCAGCAGCCCGCGTCAACAGGGATACAGCGGCTACACCTTC
CASSPRQQGYSGYTF
>TRBV4-2|TRBJ1-2|TRBD1|once
TGTGCCAGCAGCCAAGATCAAACAGGGGGTTATGGCTACACCTTC
CASSQDQTGGYGYTF
>TRBV29-1|TRBJ2-1|-|-
TGCAGCGTTGGACACCCCAGCCCCTACAATGAGCAGTTCTTC
CSVGHPSPYNEQFF
>TRBV28|TRBJ1-2|TRBD1|-
TGTGCCAGCAGTTTCCTACAGGGGCCTGTGGGCTACACCTTC
CASSFLQGPVGYTF
>TRBV4-3|TRBJ1-4|-|-
TGCGCCAGCAGAGACTCTGGCACAGGGAAGGGGGGAACTAATGAAAAACTGTTTTTT
CASRDSGTGKGGTNEKLFF
>TRBV25-1|TRBJ1-2|-|-
TGTGCCAGCAGTGAATTGTCTGCAACCCGCTATGGCTACACCTTC
CASSELSATRYGYTF
>TRBV23-1|TRBJ2-5|-|-
TGCGCCAGCAGTCAACCGGACCGCGAAGGAGGGACCCAGTACTTC
CASSQPDREGGTQYF
>TRBV5-8|TRBJ1-1|-|-
TGTGCCAGCAGGGCTCTACCTGAAGCTTTCTTT
CASRALPEAFF
>TRBV7-8|TRBJ2-2|TRBD2|-
TGTGCCAGCAGCTTAGTTGGTAGCGGGAGTTATACCGGGGAGCTGTTTTTT
CASSLVGSGSYTGELFF
>TRBV9|TRBJ1-3|TRBD1|-
TGTGCCAGCAGCGTAGCTACAGGGGGCGAAAACACCATATATTTT
CASSVATGGENTIYF